The 23 T cell receptor beta chains presented below share a single source sample, sequenced in a study of radiation and T cells in renal cell carcinoma. Sequencing used immunoSEQ multiplex PCR; TCRdb keeps in-frame clones, though not all of them. The sample has 120,000 or so clones, approximately 78% seen once. Time point noted: blood 2 weeks post-SBRT. Treatment in this sample: 15 Gy SBRT to primary tumor, nephrectomy 4 weeks later. Sequences were derived from blood, sampled from a patient whose treatment included radiotherapy and nephrectomy. The receptors originated from an older woman with renal cell carcinoma.

V gene TRBV2 combines with J gene TRBJ2-7; 14 bases are a match to TRBD2. The germline V gene encodes CDR1 SNHLY and CDR2 FYNNEI. CDR3 length: 18 amino acids. V lost 1 base to trimming and J lost 0 bases; unmatched junction nucleotides: 5. The CDR3 spells CASSEGRTSGGTSYEQYF. In DNA form, the CDR3 reads TGTGCCAGCAGTGAAGGAAGGACTAGCGGGGGGACCTCCTACGAGCAGTACTTC.

This chain connects TRBV28 to TRBJ1-3, with D unresolved. Germline-derived CDR1 and CDR2 are MDHEN and SYDVKM. CDR3 size: 14 residues. V lost 4 bases, J lost 0 bases, and 7 bases lay in between. The CDR3 region is CASSSRNSGNTIYF. In nucleotides, the CDR3 is TGTGCCAGCAGTTCTCGAAACTCTGGAAACACCATATATTTT. Full variable domain (remainder filled in from reference TRBV28 and TRBJ1-3): DVKVTQSSRYLVKRTGEKVFLECVQDMDHENMFWYRQDPGLGLRLIYFSYDVKMKEKGDIPEGYSVSREKKERFSLILESASTNQTSMYLCASSSRNSGNTIYFGEGSWLTVV.

This clone has only a few counts. J is TRBJ2-7 and V is TRBV5-5; TRBD2 aligns across 11 bases. CDR1 is SGHKS and CDR2 is YYEKEE in the germline V gene (reference sequence). The CDR3 consists of 15 residues. Unmatched junction bases numbered 8, after V lost 4 bases and J lost 5 bases. CDR3 sequence (DNA): TGTGCCAGCAGCCAAACTAGCGGGAGTTCTGACGAGCAGTACTTC. It yields the protein CASSQTSGSSDEQYF.

This clone was detected only a few times. The J gene is TRBJ1-1, the V gene TRBV27; no definite D call. The CDR3 is 13 amino acids. The V gene lost 2 bases and the J gene lost 4 bases, with 8 bases spanning the gap. Germline V gene sequence: CDR1 MNHEY, CDR2 SMNVEV (reference sequence). The CDR3 nucleotides are TGTGCCAGCAGTTTAACGGGTGCCACTGAAGCTTTCTTT. This codes for CASSLTGATEAFF.

The chain uses TRBV27 and TRBJ2-7, with 9 bases matching TRBD2. V was clipped by 4 bases and J by 2 bases; unmatched bases: 9. In germline, CDR1 is MNHEY, CDR2 SMNVEV (reference sequence). This CDR3 is built from 16 residues. The CDR3 loop is CASSSRWTSEPYEQYF. CDR3 bases: TGTGCCAGCAGTTCTAGGTGGACTAGCGAACCCTACGAGCAGTACTTC.

The rearrangement joins TRBV6-5 to TRBJ1-5; no clear D gene. The CDR3 loop spans 14 amino acids. V was clipped by 0 bases and J by 4 bases, with 7 bases between them. The V gene's germline CDR1 is MNHEY and CDR2 SVGAGI. The CDR3 nucleotides read TGTGCCAGCAGTTACTCAGACGTTAATCAGCCCCAGCATTTT. This gives the protein CASSYSDVNQPQHF.

The rearrangement uses TRBV6-1 and TRBJ1-3, with unresolved D. Germline CDR1 and CDR2: MNHNS and SASEGT. CDR3 size: 15 residues. V was shortened by 5 bases and J by 0 bases, with 11 bases between the two germline ends. CDR3 sequence reads: CASSTPLGSGNTIYF. The CDR3 coding sequence is TGTGCCAGCAGTACCCCGTTGGGCTCTGGAAACACCATATATTTT.

Only a few counts were recorded for this clone. This chain uses TRBV6-1 with TRBJ1-4; a weak D match, TRBD1 (6 bases). The ends were cut back, 3 bases at V and 7 bases at J, with 9 bases in the middle. The CDR3 is made up of 13 amino acids. The V gene's germline CDR1 is MNHNS and CDR2 SASEGT. The CDR3, as DNA: TGTGCCAGCAGTGAGCCAGGGGTTGAAAAACTGTTTTTT. It codes for CASSEPGVEKLFF.

This chain links TRBV4-3 with TRBJ2-2; 11 bases match TRBD2. The CDR3 runs to 16 residues. After removal of 4 bases from V and 8 bases from J, the junction contained 9 bases not matched to a gene. Germline V gives CDR1 LGHNA, CDR2 YSLEER. The CDR3 coding sequence is TGCGCCAGCAGCCGGGGGACTAGCGGAGTGGGTGGGGAGCTGTTTTTT. Translation: CASSRGTSGVGGELFF.

This chain joins TRBV10-3 and TRBJ1-1; no reliable D call. This CDR3 is 9 amino acids long. CDR1 is ENHRY and CDR2 is SYGVKD in the germline V gene. Trimming took 10 bases from V and 8 from J, leaving 8 bases between them. CDR3 DNA sequence: TGTGCCAGCTCGTTAGAAGCTTTCTTT. Its translation is CASSLEAFF.

J is TRBJ2-7 and V is TRBV10-3, with unresolved D. Germline V gene data show CDR1 as ENHRY and CDR2 as SYGVKD. This CDR3 is built from 11 residues. Deletions cut 7 bases from V and 2 bases from J, with 6 bases between. Written as DNA, the CDR3 is TGTGCCATCAAAAGTACCTACGAGCAGTACTTC. Translating it yields CAIKSTYEQYF.

This clone was seen more than once but under ten times. V and J are TRBV6-5 and TRBJ1-1; tentative D call: TRBD1 (5 bases). V was cut by 7 bases and J by 5 bases, with 20 bases left in between. Germline loops: CDR1 MNHEY, CDR2 SVGAGI. CDR3 length: 15 residues. CDR3 amino acids: CASTTSGGLSTEAFF. The CDR3 DNA follows: TGTGCCAGCACCACGTCGGGGGGATTGAGTACTGAAGCTTTCTTT.

The chain carries TRBV18 and TRBJ1-3, with D unresolved. This CDR3 is 14 amino acids long. Trimming shortened V by 3 bases and J by 0 bases, and 6 bases separated the two germline ends. The germline gives CDR1 KGHSH, CDR2 LQKENI. The DNA of the CDR3 is TGTGCCAGCTCACCGACATTCTCTGGAAACACCATATATTTT. It yields the protein CASSPTFSGNTIYF.

The chain has TRBV6-1 and TRBJ2-5, with D unresolved. V lost 7 bases to trimming and J lost 0 bases, with 12 bases between them. The CDR3 runs to 14 residues. Per the germline V gene, CDR1 is MNHNS and CDR2 is SASEGT. CDR3 region: CASKKRLHQETQYF. The CDR3 DNA reads TGTGCCAGCAAAAAAAGGCTGCACCAAGAGACCCAGTACTTC.

The gene calls are TRBV6-1 and TRBJ1-3; D unclear. Trimming removed 0 bases from V and 2 bases from J, with 8 bases in between. CDR3 length: 15 residues. Per the germline V gene, CDR1 is MNHNS and CDR2 is SASEGT. In DNA, the CDR3 is TGTGCCAGCAGTGAAGCGGGAGGGACTGGAAACACCATATATTTT. This sequence encodes CASSEAGGTGNTIYF.

The rearrangement links TRBV7-2 to TRBJ2-1; 14 bases align to TRBD2. The CDR3 is made up of 18 amino acids. Germline V CDR1 and CDR2: SGHTA, FQGNSA. J gave up 6 bases and V 3 bases, and 10 bases lay outside the gene matches. DNA of the CDR3: TGTGCCAGCAGCTTGGGTTACCCCGGGACTAGCGGGAGCAATGAGCAGTTCTTC. Translated, it gives CASSLGYPGTSGSNEQFF. Full variable domain (remainder filled in from reference TRBV7-2 and TRBJ2-1): GAGVSQSPSNKVTEKGKDVELRCDPISGHTALYWYRQSLGQGLEFLIYFQGNSAPDKSGLPSDRFSAERTGGSVSTLTIQRTQQEDSAVYLCASSLGYPGTSGSNEQFFGPGTRLTVL.

The chain employs TRBV7-9 and TRBJ1-1; D perhaps matches TRBD1 (5 bases). V lost 3 bases and J 6 bases, leaving 11 bases between the germline ends. Looked up from germline, CDR1 is SEHNR and CDR2 is FQNEAQ (reference sequence). The CDR3 is 13 amino acids. CDR3 DNA: TGTGCCAGCAGCTTGTCGGGGCCGGCTGAAGCTTTCTTT. Translated, it gives CASSLSGPAEAFF.

The rearrangement uses TRBV5-6 and TRBJ1-2; D ambiguous. V gave up 2 bases and J gave up 2 bases, with 7 bases separating them. The CDR3 runs 13 residues. In germline, CDR1 is SGHDT, CDR2 YYEEEE. CDR3 amino acids: CASSFIGNYGYTF. CDR3 DNA sequence: TGTGCCAGCAGCTTTATAGGGAACTATGGCTACACCTTC.

Here the CDR3 reads CASSSGTGPYTF. The CDR3 DNA reads as TGTGCCAGCAGCTCTGGGACAGGCCCCTACACCTTC. V usage is TRBV5-6 and J usage is TRBJ1-2, with TRBD1 matching over 8 bases. This CDR3 contains 12 residues. The germline CDR1 and CDR2 sequences are SGHDT and YYEEEE. V gave up 3 bases and J gave up 10 bases; unmatched junction bases: 5.

The chain employs TRBV7-3 and TRBJ2-2, with D perhaps given as TRBD1 or TRBD2 (5 bases each). Germline values: CDR1 SGHTA, CDR2 FQGTGA. This CDR3 region has 15 residues. Trimming took off 3 bases at V and 7 bases at J, with 15 bases between the two ends. Here the CDR3 DNA reads TGTGCCAGCAGCTTCACCGGGACCAAAAGCGGGGAGCTGTTTTTT. It codes for CASSFTGTKSGELFF.

CDR3 sequence reads: CASRQTSEAFF. Written as DNA, the CDR3 is TGTGCCAGCAGACAAACAAGTGAAGCTTTCTTT. This chain connects TRBV7-2 to TRBJ1-1; D ambiguous. Trimming left V 6 bases short and J 7 bases short, with 9 bases between. Looked up from germline, CDR1 is SGHTA and CDR2 is FQGNSA. The CDR3 runs 11 residues.

V is TRBV2 and J is TRBJ1-1, with D perhaps TRBD1 (5 bases). Looked up from germline, CDR1 is SNHLY and CDR2 is FYNNEI. CDR3 length: 13 amino acids. Trimming took 7 bases from V and 2 from J, leaving 11 bases between them. CDR3 protein: CASKVDRNTEAFF. CDR3 nucleotide sequence: TGTGCCAGCAAAGTTGACAGAAACACTGAAGCTTTCTTT.

This clone has more than one count but fewer than ten. The chain carries TRBV9 and TRBJ1-5; 8 nucleotides match TRBD1. Trimming took 3 bases from V and 0 from J; bases not matched to a gene: 2. The CDR3 totals 15 residues. CDR1 is SGDLS, CDR2 YYNGEE, per germline. CDR3: CASSATGGSNQPQHF. DNA of the CDR3: TGTGCCAGCAGCGCCACAGGGGGTAGCAATCAGCCCCAGCATTTT.